The 2 T cell receptor beta chains in this list originate from one sample, sequenced in a study of shared clonotypes between healthy human individuals. TCRdb's copy holds only in-frame clones and misses some; the assay was immunoSEQ multiplex PCR. Of around 500,000 clones in the sample, approximately 79% were seen once. Sequenced material: PBMCs. The origin of the receptors is a woman between 40 and 50 years old in good health. Some clones in this sample may be carry-over from other donors' samples.

This clone was counted once. V is TRBV2 and J is TRBJ1-1; 11 bases are shared with TRBD1. Trimming took 6 bases from V and 5 from J; bases not matched to a gene: 11. The germline V gene has CDR1 SNHLY and CDR2 FYNNEI. This CDR3 contains 16 residues. The DNA for the CDR3 is TGTGCCAGCAGGCCAGGGACAGGGGGGTGGAGTACTGAAGCTTTCTTT. Its translation is CASRPGTGGWSTEAFF.

The chain has TRBV30 and TRBJ1-1; D is perhaps TRBD1 (5 bases). The CDR3 length is 12 residues. V lost 6 bases, J lost 2 bases, and 10 bases lay in between. Germline V lookup: CDR1 GTSNPN, CDR2 SVGIG (reference sequence). CDR3 region: CACSRDNTEAFF. The CDR3 DNA reads TGTGCCTGCAGCCGGGACAACACTGAAGCTTTCTTT.